This T cell receptor beta chain was documented in a study of blood T cell repertoires in COVID-19. Germline V gives CDR1 LGHNA, CDR2 YNFKEQ. Trimming pared 4 bases from V and 0 bases from J, leaving 22 bases between. This CDR3 has 19 amino acids. Clones were read by immunoSEQ multiplex PCR, and TCRdb kept only the in-frame ones, dropping some. The sample yields roughly 220,000 clones, 82% seen once. J is TRBJ1-3 and V is TRBV4-2; possibly TRBD1 for D (5 bases). Sequences were obtained from peripheral blood. This TCR was recovered from an elderly woman with COVID-19, enrolled during active disease. In nucleotides, the CDR3 is TGTGCCAGCAGCCGGTCCCATCGGGGGACCAGGAGCTCTGGAAACACCATATATTTT. Its protein is CASSRSHRGTRSSGNTIYF.